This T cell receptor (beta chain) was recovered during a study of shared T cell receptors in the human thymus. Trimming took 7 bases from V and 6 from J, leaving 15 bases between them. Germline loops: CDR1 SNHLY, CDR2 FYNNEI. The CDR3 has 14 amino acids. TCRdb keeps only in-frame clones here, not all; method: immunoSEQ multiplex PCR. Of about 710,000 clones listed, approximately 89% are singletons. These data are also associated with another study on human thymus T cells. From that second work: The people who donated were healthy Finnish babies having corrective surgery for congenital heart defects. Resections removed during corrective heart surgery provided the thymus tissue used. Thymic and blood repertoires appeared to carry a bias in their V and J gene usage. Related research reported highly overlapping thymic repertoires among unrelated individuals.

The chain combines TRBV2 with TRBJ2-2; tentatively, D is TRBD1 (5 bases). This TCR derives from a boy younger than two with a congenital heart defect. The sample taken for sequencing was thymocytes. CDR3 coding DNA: TGTGCCAGCACGCCAGGGTGGGCCTCCGGGGAGCTGTTTTTT. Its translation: CASTPGWASGELFF.